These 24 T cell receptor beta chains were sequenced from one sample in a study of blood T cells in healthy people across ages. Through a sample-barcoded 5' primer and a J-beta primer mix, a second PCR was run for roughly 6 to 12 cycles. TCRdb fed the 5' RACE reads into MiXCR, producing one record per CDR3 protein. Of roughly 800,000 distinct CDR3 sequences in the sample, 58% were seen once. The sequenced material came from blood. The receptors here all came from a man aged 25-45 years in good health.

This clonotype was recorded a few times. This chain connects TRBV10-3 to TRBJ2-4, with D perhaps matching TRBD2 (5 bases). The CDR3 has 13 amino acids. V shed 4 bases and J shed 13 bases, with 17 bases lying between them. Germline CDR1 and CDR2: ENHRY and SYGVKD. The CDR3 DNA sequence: TGTGCCATCAGTGGGGAGTCAGAAGAAGAGCAGTACTTC. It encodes CAISGESEEEQYF.

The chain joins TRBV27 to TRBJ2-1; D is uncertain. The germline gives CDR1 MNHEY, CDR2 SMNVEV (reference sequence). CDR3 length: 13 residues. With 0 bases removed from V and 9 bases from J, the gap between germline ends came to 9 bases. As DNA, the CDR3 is TGTGCCAGCAGTTTATCGTTGGAGACTGAGCAGTTCTTC. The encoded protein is CASSLSLETEQFF.

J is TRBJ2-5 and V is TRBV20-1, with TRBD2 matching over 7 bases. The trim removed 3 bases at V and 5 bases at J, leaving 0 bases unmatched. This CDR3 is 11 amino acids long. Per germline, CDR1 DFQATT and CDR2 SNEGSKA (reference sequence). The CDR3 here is CSASGGETQYF. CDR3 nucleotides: TGCAGTGCTAGCGGGGGGGAGACCCAGTACTTC.

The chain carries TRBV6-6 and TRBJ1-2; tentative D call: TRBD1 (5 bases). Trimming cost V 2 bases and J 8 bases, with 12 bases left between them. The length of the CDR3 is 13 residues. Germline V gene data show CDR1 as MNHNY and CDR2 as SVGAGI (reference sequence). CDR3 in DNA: TGTGCCAGCAGTTACGGGACGGCCAGCGGCTACACCTTC. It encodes CASSYGTASGYTF.

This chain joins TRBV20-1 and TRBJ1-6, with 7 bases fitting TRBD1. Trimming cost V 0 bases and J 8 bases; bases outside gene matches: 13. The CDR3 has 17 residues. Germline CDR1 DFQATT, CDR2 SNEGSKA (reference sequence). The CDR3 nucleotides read TGCAGTGCTAGAGAAATTGGATTCGGGACAGTGGATTCACCCCTCCACTTT. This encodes CSAREIGFGTVDSPLHF.

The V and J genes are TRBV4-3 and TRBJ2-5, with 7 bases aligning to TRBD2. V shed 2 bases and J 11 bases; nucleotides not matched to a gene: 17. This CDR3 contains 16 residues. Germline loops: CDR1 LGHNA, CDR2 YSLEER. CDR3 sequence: CASSQSSSGPLYEQYF. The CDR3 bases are TGCGCCAGCAGCCAATCCTCTAGCGGCCCGTTATATGAGCAGTACTTC.

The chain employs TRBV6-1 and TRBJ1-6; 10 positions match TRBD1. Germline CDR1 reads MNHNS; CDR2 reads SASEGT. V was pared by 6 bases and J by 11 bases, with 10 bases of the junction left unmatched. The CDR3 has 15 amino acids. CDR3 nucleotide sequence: TGTGCCAGCAGGACTCCGGGACAGGGGTATCCACCCCTCCACTTT. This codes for CASRTPGQGYPPLHF.

CDR3 protein: CASSEVGDRLYNEQFF. CDR3 sequence (DNA): TGTGCCAGCAGTGAGGTTGGGGACAGACTATACAATGAGCAGTTCTTC. The V call is TRBV2, the J call TRBJ2-1; 7 bases are shared with TRBD1. The CDR3 has 16 residues. The junction had 9 bases not matched to a gene; V was cut back by 3 bases and J by 4 bases. The germline V gene has CDR1 SNHLY and CDR2 FYNNEI.

The CDR3 DNA follows: TGTGCCAGCAGCTTCTGGGGGCTTGGGGGCCACACAGATACGCAGTATTTT. Its protein is CASSFWGLGGHTDTQYF. The chain couples TRBV7-2 to TRBJ2-3, with D possibly TRBD1 on 6 matching bases. V was clipped by 3 bases and J by 2 bases, with 18 bases between them. Looked up from germline, CDR1 is SGHTA and CDR2 is FQGNSA. The CDR3 is 17 residues long.

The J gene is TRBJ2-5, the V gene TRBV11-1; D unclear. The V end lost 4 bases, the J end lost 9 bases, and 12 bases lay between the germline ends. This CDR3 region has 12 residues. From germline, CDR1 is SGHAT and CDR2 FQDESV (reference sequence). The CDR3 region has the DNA TGTGCCAGCAGCTCGAACCCTGCCCCCCAGTACTTC. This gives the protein CASSSNPAPQYF.

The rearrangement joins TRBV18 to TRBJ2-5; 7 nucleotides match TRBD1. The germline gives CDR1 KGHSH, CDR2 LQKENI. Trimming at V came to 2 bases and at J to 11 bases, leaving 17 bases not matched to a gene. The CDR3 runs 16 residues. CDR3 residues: CASSPIDGLAGGEQYF. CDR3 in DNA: TGTGCCAGCTCACCAATCGATGGACTCGCAGGGGGAGAGCAGTACTTC.

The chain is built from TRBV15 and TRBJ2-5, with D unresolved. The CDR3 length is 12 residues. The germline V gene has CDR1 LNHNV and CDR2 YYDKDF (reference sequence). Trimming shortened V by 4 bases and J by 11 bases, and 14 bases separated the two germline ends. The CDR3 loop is CATSTTGNEQYF. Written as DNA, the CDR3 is TGTGCCACCAGCACGACTGGGAATGAGCAGTACTTC.

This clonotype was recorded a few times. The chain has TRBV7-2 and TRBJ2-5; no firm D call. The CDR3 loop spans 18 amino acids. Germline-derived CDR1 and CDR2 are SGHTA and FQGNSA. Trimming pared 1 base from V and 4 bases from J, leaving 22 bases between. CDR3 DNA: TGTGCCAGCAGCTTAGAAAATAGGCAGAGTGAGACTTTAGAGACCCAGTACTTC. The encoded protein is CASSLENRQSETLETQYF.

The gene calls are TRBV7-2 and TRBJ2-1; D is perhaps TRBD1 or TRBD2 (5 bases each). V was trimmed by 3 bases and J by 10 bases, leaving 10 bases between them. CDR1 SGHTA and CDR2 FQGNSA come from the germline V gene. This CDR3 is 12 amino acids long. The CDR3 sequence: CASSLGPLEQFF. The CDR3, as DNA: TGTGCCAGCAGCTTGGGACCACTGGAGCAGTTCTTC.

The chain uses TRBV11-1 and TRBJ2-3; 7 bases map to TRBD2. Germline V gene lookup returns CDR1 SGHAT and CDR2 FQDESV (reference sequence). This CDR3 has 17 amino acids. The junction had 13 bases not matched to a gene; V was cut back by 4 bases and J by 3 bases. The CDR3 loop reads CASSSHEGGSLTDTQYF. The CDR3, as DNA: TGTGCCAGCAGCTCCCACGAGGGCGGGAGTCTAACAGATACGCAGTATTTT.

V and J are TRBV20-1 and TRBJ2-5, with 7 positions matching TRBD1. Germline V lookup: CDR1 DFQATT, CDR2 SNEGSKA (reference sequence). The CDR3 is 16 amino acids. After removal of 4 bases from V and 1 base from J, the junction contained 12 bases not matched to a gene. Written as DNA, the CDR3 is TGCAGTGCTACCTCACTCCAGGGGGTCCCCCAAGAGACCCAGTACTTC. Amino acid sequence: CSATSLQGVPQETQYF.

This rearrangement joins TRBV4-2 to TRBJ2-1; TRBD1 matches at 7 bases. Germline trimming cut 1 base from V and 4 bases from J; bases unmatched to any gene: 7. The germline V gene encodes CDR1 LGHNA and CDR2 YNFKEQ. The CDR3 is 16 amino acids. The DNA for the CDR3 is TGTGCCAGCAGCCAAGCGGAGCCGGGACAGTACAATGAGCAGTTCTTC. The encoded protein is CASSQAEPGQYNEQFF.

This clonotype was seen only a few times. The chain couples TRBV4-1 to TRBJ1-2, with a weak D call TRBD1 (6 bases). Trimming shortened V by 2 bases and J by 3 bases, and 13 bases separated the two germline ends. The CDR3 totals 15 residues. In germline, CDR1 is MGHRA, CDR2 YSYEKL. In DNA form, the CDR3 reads TGCGCCAGCAGCCAATTACAGGGATCTGACTATGGCTACACCTTC. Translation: CASSQLQGSDYGYTF.

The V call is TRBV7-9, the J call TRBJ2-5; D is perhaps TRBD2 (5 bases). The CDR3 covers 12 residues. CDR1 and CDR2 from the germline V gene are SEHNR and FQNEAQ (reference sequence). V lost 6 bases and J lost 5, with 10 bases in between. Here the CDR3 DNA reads TGTGCCAGCAGACTAGGTGACGAGACCCAGTACTTC. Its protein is CASRLGDETQYF.

CDR3 sequence (DNA): TGTGCCAGCAGCTTAGCGGAGACAGGGGTAGGGTACGAGCAGTACTTC. Residues: CASSLAETGVGYEQYF. This chain uses TRBV7-2 with TRBJ2-7; 8 bases map to TRBD1. The CDR3 runs to 16 residues. J gave up 4 bases and V 0 bases, and 8 bases lay outside the gene matches. Per germline, CDR1 SGHTA and CDR2 FQGNSA.

As DNA, the CDR3 is TGTGCCAGCAGTGAGGGCGGGACGGGACAAGAGACCCAGTACTTC. As protein: CASSEGGTGQETQYF. The V call is TRBV25-1, the J call TRBJ2-5; TRBD2 is a possible D gene (6 bases). Trimming removed 3 bases at V and 2 bases at J, with 13 bases between. The germline V gene has CDR1 MGHDK and CDR2 SYGVNS. The CDR3 extends over 15 amino acids. The full variable domain, rest sourced from reference TRBV25-1 and TRBJ2-5, is EADIYQTPRYLVIGTGKKITLECSQTMGHDKMYWYQQDPGMELHLIHYSYGVNSTEKGDLSSESTVSRIRTEHFPLTLESARPSHTSQYLCASSEGGTGQETQYFGPGTRLLVL.

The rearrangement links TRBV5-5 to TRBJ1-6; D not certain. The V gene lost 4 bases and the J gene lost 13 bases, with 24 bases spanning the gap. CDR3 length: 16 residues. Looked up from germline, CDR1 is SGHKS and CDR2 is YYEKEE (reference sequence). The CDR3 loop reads CASSQAPTEPHVPLHF. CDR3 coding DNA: TGTGCCAGCAGCCAAGCACCTACGGAGCCCCACGTTCCCCTCCACTTT. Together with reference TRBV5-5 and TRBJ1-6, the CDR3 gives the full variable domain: DAGVTQSPTHLIKTRGQQVTLRCSPISGHKSVSWYQQVLGQGPQFIFQYYEKEERGRGNFPDRFSARQFPNYSSELNVNALLLGDSALYLCASSQAPTEPHVPLHFGNGTRLTVT.

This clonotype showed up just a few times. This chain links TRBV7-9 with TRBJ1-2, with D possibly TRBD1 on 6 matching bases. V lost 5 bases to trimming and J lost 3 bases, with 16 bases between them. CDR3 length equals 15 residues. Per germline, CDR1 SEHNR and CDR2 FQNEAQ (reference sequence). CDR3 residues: CASSGSRTDHYGYTF. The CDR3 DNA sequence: TGTGCCAGCAGCGGCTCCAGGACAGATCACTATGGCTACACCTTC.

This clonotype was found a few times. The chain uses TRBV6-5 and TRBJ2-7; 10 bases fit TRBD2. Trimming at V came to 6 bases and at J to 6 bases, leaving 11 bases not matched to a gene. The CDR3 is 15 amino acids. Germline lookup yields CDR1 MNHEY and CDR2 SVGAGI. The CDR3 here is CASRRPSGSISEQYF. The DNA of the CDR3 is TGTGCCAGCAGACGACCTAGCGGGAGTATTTCCGAGCAGTACTTC.